This T cell receptor beta chain was obtained from a study of cytomegalovirus exposure and HLA in healthy donors. Study-level findings and limits: Some V segments (TRBV6-2 and TRBV6-3 among them) were excluded as indistinguishable. It was only CMV serostatus that was available as immune exposure information. TCR beta V segments were, for the most part, productive about 87% or about 30% of the time in an earlier analysis.

The PCR contained 60 Vbeta and 13 Jbeta primers. Measured with immunoSEQ multiplex PCR; TCRdb has only the in-frame clones, and not every one. The sample shows 100,000 to 150,000 clones, less than 80% of them seen only once. This clone was seen just once. Its antigen is currently unknown. V lost 3 bases and J lost 0; bases outside the gene matches: 3. The CDR3 loop spans 15 amino acids. Germline V gene sequence: CDR1 SGHVS, CDR2 FQNEAQ. Sequencing was carried out using PBMCs. The receptor was isolated from a man between 45 and 60 years old in good health and CMV-seronegative. The gene calls are TRBV7-8 and TRBJ2-3; TRBD2 matches 7 bases. CDR3 sequence: CASSFLAGSTDTQYF. The CDR3 DNA sequence: TGTGCCAGCAGCTTTTTAGCGGGCAGCACAGATACGCAGTATTTT. The whole variable domain, filled in from reference TRBV7-8 and TRBJ2-3, reads GAGVSQSPRYKVAKRGQDVALRCDPISGHVSLFWYQQALGQGPEFLTYFQNEAQLDKSGLPSDRFFAERPEGSVSTLKIQRTQQEDSAVYLCASSFLAGSTDTQYFGPGTRLTVL.